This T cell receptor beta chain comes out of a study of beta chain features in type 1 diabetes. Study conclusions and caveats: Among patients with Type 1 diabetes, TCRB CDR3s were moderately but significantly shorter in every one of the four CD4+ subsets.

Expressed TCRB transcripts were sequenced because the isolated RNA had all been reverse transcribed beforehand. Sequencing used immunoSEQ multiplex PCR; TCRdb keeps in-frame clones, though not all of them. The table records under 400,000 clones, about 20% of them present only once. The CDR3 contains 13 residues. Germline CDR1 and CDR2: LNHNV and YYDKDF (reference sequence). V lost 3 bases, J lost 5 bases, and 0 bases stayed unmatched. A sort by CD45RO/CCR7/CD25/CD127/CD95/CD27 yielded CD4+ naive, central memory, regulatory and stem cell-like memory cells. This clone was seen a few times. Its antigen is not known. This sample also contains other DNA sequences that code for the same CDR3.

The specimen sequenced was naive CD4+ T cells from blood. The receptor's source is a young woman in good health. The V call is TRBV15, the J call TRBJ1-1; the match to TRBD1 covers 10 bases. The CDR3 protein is CATSRDRGTEAFF. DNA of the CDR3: TGTGCCACCAGCAGGGACAGGGGGACTGAAGCTTTCTTT.